One sample yielded the 9 T cell receptor beta chains listed below, sequenced in a study of CD8 T cells in Susac syndrome. Reverse transcription used roughly 0.5 to 1 ug RNA and random hexamers. TCRdb reprocessed the immunoSEQ multiplex PCR reads with MiXCR, giving one entry per CDR3 protein. The sample has 150,000 to 200,000 distinct CDR3 sequences; approximately 94% are singletons. Source material: CD4+ T cells from PBMCs. Receptors originate from a human donor with multiple sclerosis.

The genes are TRBV4-1 and TRBJ2-1, with a weak D call TRBD1 (6 bases). The CDR3 has 19 amino acids. Trimming removed 1 base at V and 6 bases at J, with 25 bases between. CDR1 and CDR2 (germline): MGHRA, YSYEKL. The CDR3 region is CASSQGLARGVGSTNEQFF. The CDR3 DNA follows: TGCGCCAGCAGCCAAGGTTTGGCCAGGGGTGTTGGATCGACCAATGAGCAGTTCTTC.

The CDR3 sequence is CASSQEYGEETQYF. CDR3 coding DNA: TGTGCCAGCAGCCAAGAATACGGGGAGGAGACCCAGTACTTC. The gene calls are TRBV4-2 and TRBJ2-5; perhaps TRBD2 as D (5 bases). Germline V gives CDR1 LGHNA, CDR2 YNFKEQ. CDR3 length: 14 residues. V lost 0 bases and J 5 bases, leaving 10 bases between the germline ends.

This sequence joins TRBV6-2 or TRBV6-3 and TRBJ2-3, with TRBD2 matching 11 bases. V lost 7 bases and J lost 0; bases outside the gene matches: 12. Germline assignment: CDR1 MNHEY and CDR2 SVGEGT. The CDR3 loop spans 18 amino acids. The CDR3 loop reads CASTRLLTSGTSTDTQYF. CDR3 DNA: TGTGCCAGCACCAGACTCTTGACTAGCGGGACTAGCACAGATACGCAGTATTTT.

This sequence joins TRBV2 and TRBJ1-2; 10 nucleotides align to TRBD1. V trimming: 3 bases; J trimming: 4 bases; junction bases outside the gene matches: 8. The CDR3 is 16 residues long. Germline V gene data show CDR1 as SNHLY and CDR2 as FYNNEI. The CDR3 sequence is CASSDWTGGNFYGYTF. Here the CDR3 DNA reads TGTGCCAGCAGTGACTGGACAGGGGGAAACTTCTATGGCTACACCTTC.

This chain joins TRBV30 and TRBJ1-2; D is unclear. The CDR3 contains 13 residues. Per the germline V gene, CDR1 is GTSNPN and CDR2 is SVGIG (reference sequence). V lost 1 base and J 5 bases, leaving 11 bases between the germline ends. The CDR3 is CAWSAGRWYGYTF. The CDR3 DNA is TGTGCCTGGAGTGCGGGTCGGTGGTATGGCTACACCTTC.

The genes are TRBV6-5 and TRBJ1-4, with TRBD1 matching over 12 bases. The CDR3 extends over 16 amino acids. The V and J ends lost 4 bases and 10 bases, in that order; junction bases with no gene match: 10. Germline assignment: CDR1 MNHEY and CDR2 SVGAGI. For the CDR3, the DNA is TGTGCCAGCAGTTCCACCGGGGACAGGGGGCCAACAAAACTGTTTTTT. Translated: CASSSTGDRGPTKLFF.

The chain uses TRBV18 and TRBJ2-1; the D is unclear. Germline V gene data show CDR1 as KGHSH and CDR2 as LQKENI. The CDR3 is 16 amino acids. V shed 3 bases and J shed 7 bases, with 19 bases lying between them. The CDR3 DNA is TGTGCCAGCTCACCCGTTGTTGGCGGAGTACGGAATGAGCAGTTCTTC. The encoded protein is CASSPVVGGVRNEQFF. The variable domain in full, completed from reference TRBV18 and TRBJ2-1, reads NAGVMQNPRHLVRRRGQEARLRCSPMKGHSHVYWYRQLPEEGLKFMVYLQKENIIDESGMPKERFSAEFPKEGPSILRIQQVVRGDSAAYFCASSPVVGGVRNEQFFGPGTRLTVL.

The V gene is TRBV5-1, the J gene TRBJ2-7, with no clear D. V was trimmed by 0 bases and J by 0 bases, leaving 13 bases between them. In germline, CDR1 is SGHRS, CDR2 YFSETQ. CDR3 length equals 16 residues. For the CDR3, the DNA is TGCGCCAGCAGCTTGGGGCAGATCAGGAGCTCCTACGAGCAGTACTTC. Its translation is CASSLGQIRSSYEQYF.

The chain is built from TRBV6-5 and TRBJ1-2; possible D gene TRBD1, 5 bases. V was pared by 2 bases and J by 4 bases, with 14 bases between. CDR3 size: 15 residues. Germline V gene sequence: CDR1 MNHEY, CDR2 SVGAGI. CDR3 region: CASSYRGQGGYGYTF. DNA for the CDR3: TGTGCCAGCAGTTACAGAGGGCAGGGCGGCTATGGCTACACCTTC.